Included here is one T cell receptor beta chain sequence, with context. Its antigen remains unknown. CDR1 is SGHRS, CDR2 YFSETQ, per germline. The CDR3 runs to 15 residues. After removal of 0 bases from V and 4 bases from J, the junction contained 4 bases not matched to a gene. Clones were read by immunoSEQ multiplex PCR, and TCRdb kept only the in-frame ones, dropping some. Found here are approximately 110,000 clones, roughly 84% of them singletons; the top ten hold roughly 2.2%. This sample was included in a study of PD-L1 blockade in urothelial cancer. Study-level background: Median T cell yield from blood was fewer than 150,000.

Overall study findings and caveats: Pretreatment TCR clonality in blood, when below the median, was predictive of better survival.

The chain is built from TRBV5-1 and TRBJ1-3; 7 positions match TRBD1. The sequence derives from a man aged 50 or older with urothelial cancer. Sequences were derived from PBMCs, sampled around atezolizumab (anti-PD-L1) treatment. This chain's CDR3 is CASSLAGGFGNTIYF. In DNA form, the CDR3 reads TGCGCCAGCAGCTTGGCAGGGGGGTTCGGAAACACCATATATTTT.